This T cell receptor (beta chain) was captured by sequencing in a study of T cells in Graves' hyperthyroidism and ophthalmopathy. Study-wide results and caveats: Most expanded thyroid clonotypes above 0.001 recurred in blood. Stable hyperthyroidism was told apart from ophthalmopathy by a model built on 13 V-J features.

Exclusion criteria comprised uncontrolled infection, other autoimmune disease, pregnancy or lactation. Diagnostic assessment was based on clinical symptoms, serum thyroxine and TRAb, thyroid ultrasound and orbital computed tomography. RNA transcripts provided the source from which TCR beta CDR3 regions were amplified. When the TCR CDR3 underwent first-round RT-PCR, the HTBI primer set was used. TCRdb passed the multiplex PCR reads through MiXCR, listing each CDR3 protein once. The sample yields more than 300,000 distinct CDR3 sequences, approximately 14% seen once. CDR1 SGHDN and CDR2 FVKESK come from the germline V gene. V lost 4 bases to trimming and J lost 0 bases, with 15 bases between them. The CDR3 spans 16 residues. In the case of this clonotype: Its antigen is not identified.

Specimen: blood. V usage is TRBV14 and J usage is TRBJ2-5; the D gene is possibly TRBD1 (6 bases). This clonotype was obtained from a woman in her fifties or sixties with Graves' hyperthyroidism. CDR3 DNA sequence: TGTGCCAGCAGCCGGGTCAGGGGACATTACCAAGAGACCCAGTACTTC. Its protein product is CASSRVRGHYQETQYF.